The clone carrying this T cell receptor (beta chain) has only a few counts. Antigen specificity is unknown. Germline CDR1 and CDR2: DFQATT and SNEGSKA (reference sequence). V was pared by 6 bases and J by 5 bases, with 17 bases between. The CDR3 runs to 14 residues. The data derive from a study of CD8 T cells in ankylosing spondylitis. Study outcomes and limitations: A TCR beta motif made of fewer than ten highly homologous variants seemed typical of ankylosing spondylitis blood.

TCRdb reprocessed the 5' RACE reads via MiXCR and lists one record per CDR3 protein. This sample yields fewer than 550,000 distinct CDR3 sequences, of which about 5.2% are seen a single time; around 3.4% belongs to the top ten. The chain combines TRBV20-1 with TRBJ2-4, with D possibly TRBD2 on 5 matching bases. The sample consisted of blood, either unsorted or a sorted T cell fraction (not recorded which). This clonotype was obtained from a male donor with ankylosing spondylitis. CDR3 bases: TGCAGTGCAGCACGGCAGCGGACTCAAAACATTCAGTACTTC. This translates into CSAARQRTQNIQYF.